This T cell receptor beta chain originates from a study of blood T cell repertoires in COVID-19. On the study more broadly: Sites across the United States, Italy and Spain contributed samples from acute and convalescent COVID-19. PBMCs, B-cell-depleted T cells, or T cells were the source of the cDNA or gDNA that made up the material.

The authors' processing: Cell counts per sample came from amplifying reference gene primers. TCRdb's copy holds only in-frame clones and misses some; the assay was immunoSEQ multiplex PCR. The V and J calls and the clone size are those of that table, but D and trimming were determined from the DNA. The repertoire holds around 250,000 clones, with roughly 88% as singletons. With 5 bases clipped from V and 2 bases from J, the junction kept 5 bases outside the gene matches. This CDR3 is 15 amino acids long. Germline V gene lookup returns CDR1 SEHNR and CDR2 FQNEAQ (reference sequence). The chain is built from TRBV7-9 and TRBJ1-3; 8 nucleotides line up with TRBD1. Sequencing was carried out using peripheral blood. The TCR sequence derives from a woman younger than 45 with active or convalescent COVID-19. CDR3 in amino acids: CASSPQGEAGNTIYF. Here the CDR3 DNA reads TGTGCCAGCAGCCCACAGGGGGAGGCTGGAAACACCATATATTTT.